These T cell receptor beta chains were read from a single sample in a study of monozygotic twins with inflammatory bowel disease. After re-calling the 5' RACE reads, TCRdb lists one entry per CDR3 protein, DNA absent. The repertoire shows a few hundred thousand distinct CDR3 sequences; the top ten hold approximately 2.3%. The sample consisted of blood. The receptors stem from a human donor with ulcerative colitis or Crohn's disease, or a healthy co-twin of an affected twin (not recorded which). Both conserved end residues are part of each CDR3.

V gene	J gene	CDR3 protein
TRBV27	TRBJ2-5	CASNSGQGTYAQETQYF
TRBV15	TRBJ2-2	CATSRTRGNTGELFF
TRBV7-3	TRBJ2-1	CASSFTSGGGNEQFF
TRBV6-5	TRBJ1-3	CASSYSSGPTSSGNTIYF
TRBV12-3/TRBV12-4	TRBJ1-1	CASSRLRDTEAFF
TRBV28	TRBJ2-5	CASSPGGQGTQYF
TRBV29-1	TRBJ2-2	CSVVGGVTDTGELFF
TRBV12-3/TRBV12-4	TRBJ2-7	CASSTIGKGEQYF
TRBV18	TRBJ2-4	CASSATGVRDIQYF
TRBV6-5	TRBJ2-3	CASSYASGRLDTQYF
TRBV7-2	TRBJ2-3	CADGLAGSTDTQYF
TRBV20-1	TRBJ1-2	CSAMLPGQGPYGYTF
TRBV7-2	TRBJ2-7	CASSSPGTGFYEQYF
TRBV6-1	TRBJ1-1	CASSGTLGTEAFF
TRBV14	TRBJ2-5	CASSQWGLTETQYF
TRBV5-1	TRBJ1-2	CASRRSGGYGYTF
TRBV9	TRBJ2-1	CASSVGQTIQSYNEQFF
TRBV12-3/TRBV12-4	TRBJ1-1	CASTLERGVAFF
TRBV5-1	TRBJ2-3	CASSPDRGDTQYF
TRBV27	TRBJ1-1	CASSLVRAAYTEAFF
TRBV6-1	TRBJ1-1	CASRPGTLNTEAFF
TRBV21-1	TRBJ2-3	CASGREFTDTQYF
TRBV7-9	TRBJ1-4	CASSLAGTENEKLFF
TRBV29-1	TRBJ2-7	CSVCLRTANYEQYF
TRBV15	TRBJ2-7	CATYKYGGHPTRTSGTYEQYF
TRBV7-2	TRBJ1-3	CASSLNGQAGNTIYF
TRBV5-1	TRBJ1-2	CASSLEQNYGYTF
TRBV18	TRBJ2-1	CASSPKDEQFF
TRBV15	TRBJ2-7	CATSASGAYEQYF
TRBV10-3	TRBJ1-6	CAISESRRNENSPLHF
TRBV5-1	TRBJ2-7	CASSTRTDPSSYEQYF
TRBV28	TRBJ2-7	CASSRTSSTYEQYF
TRBV24-1	TRBJ2-1	CATSDYRGSNEQFF
TRBV25-1	TRBJ2-5	CASSEWSRGRETQYF
TRBV27	TRBJ2-2	CASSTLTPRRGNTGELFF
TRBV28	TRBJ2-7	CASIGYSETGRAYEQYF
TRBV11-2	TRBJ2-3	CASSLHRDQFTDTQYF
TRBV27	TRBJ2-7	CASRRGLEQYF
TRBV11-2	TRBJ2-2	CASSLEVSGRNTGELFF
TRBV7-3	TRBJ2-1	CASSLARNTNEQFF
TRBV19	TRBJ2-1	CASRGSRDRQFF
TRBV24-1	TRBJ2-7	CATRGDTYEQYF
TRBV18	TRBJ1-3	CASSSSGVDSGNTIYF
TRBV5-1	TRBJ2-6	CASTPASGANVLTF
TRBV3-1	TRBJ2-1	CASSHQSKRQQFF
TRBV5-1	TRBJ2-1	CASSPWGAGVSYNEQFF
TRBV7-6	TRBJ2-3	CASSLGSGSALRTDTQYF
TRBV5-1	TRBJ2-2	CASAGTGYTGELFF
TRBV18	TRBJ1-1	CASSPPMNTEAFF
TRBV5-1	TRBJ1-1	CASSLETASTEAFF
TRBV11-2	TRBJ2-1	CASSSPGLAGALRYNEQFF
TRBV12-3/TRBV12-4	TRBJ2-1	CASSLAVSRQFF
TRBV21-1	TRBJ2-6	CASSILCGANVLTF
TRBV29-1	TRBJ1-1	CSVEDVSRETEAFF
TRBV10-3	TRBJ1-2	CAIRAGAGGYTF
TRBV7-2	TRBJ2-7	CASSLAWGTGASQQYF
TRBV7-3	TRBJ2-1	CASSPQGLAGGGEQFF
TRBV7-2	TRBJ2-1	CASSSAGTSSYNEQFF